One sample yielded the 2 T cell receptor beta chains listed below, sequenced in a study of cytomegalovirus exposure and HLA in healthy donors. The PCR was carried out with 60 Vbeta primers and 13 Jbeta primers. Profiled with immunoSEQ multiplex PCR; TCRdb holds only in-frame clones, not every one. The data hold 90,000 to 100,000 clones, with roughly 77% observed a single time. The sequenced material came from PBMCs. Receptors were obtained from a man between 40 and 49 years old in good health and CMV-seronegative.

This clone was counted a few times. The J gene is TRBJ1-5, the V gene TRBV30; possible D gene TRBD1, 6 bases. V lost 2 bases, J lost 2 bases, and 7 bases lay in between. Germline lookup yields CDR1 GTSNPN and CDR2 SVGIG (reference sequence). This CDR3 has 13 amino acids. The CDR3, as DNA: TGTGCCTGGAGTCCAGGGGGCAATCAGCCCCAGCATTTT. Encoded protein: CAWSPGGNQPQHF.

The chain is built from TRBV10-3 and TRBJ1-1; possible D gene TRBD1, 5 bases. Trimming removed 2 bases at V and 7 bases at J, with 11 bases between. Germline CDR1 is ENHRY and CDR2 is SYGVKD. CDR3 size: 13 residues. The CDR3 spells CAISEDRDGEAFF. The CDR3 nucleotides are TGTGCCATCAGTGAGGACAGAGATGGTGAAGCTTTCTTT.